Listed below are T cell receptor beta chains from one sample, sequenced in a study of identical twins. One entry per CDR3 protein results from TCRdb running MiXCR on the 5' RACE reads. The sample records around 340,000 distinct CDR3 sequences, more than 9% being singletons. In addition, the sample was reused for a study of yellow fever vaccine responses in identical twins.

Input material: CD8+ T cells sorted from blood. These receptors were collected from a woman between 18 and 29 years old in good health. Both conserved end residues are part of each CDR3. A D gene is named only where the DNA matches it firmly. Expanded clones get a size class; other rows say once, few or many, or leave the size out.

CDR3 | DNA | V | D | size | J
CASSQEIPYEQYF | TGCGCCAGCAGCCAAGAGATACCCTACGAGCAGTACTTC | TRBV4-1 | - | - | TRBJ2-7
CASSWALAGASSTDTQYF | TGTGCCAGCAGTTGGGCCTTAGCGGGAGCCAGTAGCACAGATACGCAGTATTTT | TRBV12-3/TRBV12-4 | TRBD2 | many | TRBJ2-3
CASSLIAGVYNEQFF | TGTGCCAGCAGCTTAATAGCGGGAGTTTACAATGAGCAGTTCTTC | TRBV7-9 | TRBD2 | few | TRBJ2-1
CASSLTPRGEQYF | TGTGCCAGCAGCTTGACTCCCCGGGGCGAGCAGTACTTC | TRBV5-5 | - | - | TRBJ2-7
CASSSGRLNSPLHF | TGTGCCAGCAGCTCCGGACGTCTCAATTCACCCCTCCACTTT | TRBV11-2 | - | few | TRBJ1-6
CASSQVRTGNTEAFF | TGTGCCAGCAGCCAAGTCCGGACAGGGAACACTGAAGCTTTCTTT | TRBV4-2 | TRBD1 | many | TRBJ1-1
CASSGEGRFNYGYTF | TGTGCCAGCAGCGGTGAGGGGCGGTTTAACTATGGCTACACCTTC | TRBV5-5 | - | - | TRBJ1-2
CASSRLSYNEQFF | TGTGCCAGCAGCCGTTTGTCCTACAATGAGCAGTTCTTC | TRBV5-6 | - | few | TRBJ2-1
CASSLGRDLYEQYF | TGTGCCAGCAGTTTGGGTAGGGACCTCTACGAGCAGTACTTC | TRBV28 | - | few | TRBJ2-7
CSAKRRDSYNEQFF | TGCAGTGCTAAAAGACGGGACTCCTACAATGAGCAGTTCTTC | TRBV20-1 | - | - | TRBJ2-1
CASSFRGDYGYTF | TGTGCCAGCAGTTTTCGAGGTGACTATGGCTACACCTTC | TRBV28 | - | few | TRBJ1-2
CASSRPRDRVGYEQYF | TGTGCCAGCAGCCGGCCCCGGGACAGGGTTGGCTACGAGCAGTACTTC | TRBV7-2 | TRBD1 | - | TRBJ2-7
CASSEFWFDKPNTGELFF | TGTGCCAGCAGTGAATTTTGGTTCGACAAACCGAACACCGGGGAGCTGTTTTTT | TRBV25-1 | - | few | TRBJ2-2
CASSLAELLNYGYTF | TGTGCCAGCAGCTTAGCAGAACTATTAAACTATGGCTACACCTTC | TRBV13 | - | - | TRBJ1-2
CASSQDYLAGFHEQFF | TGTGCCAGCAGCCAAGATTACCTAGCGGGATTTCATGAGCAGTTCTTC | TRBV3-1 | TRBD2 | - | TRBJ2-1
CCARDEFPSVETQYF | TGCTGTGCTAGAGATGAATTCCCTAGCGTCGAGACCCAGTACTTC | TRBV20-1 | - | - | TRBJ2-5
CASSLSFGGNEKLFF | TGCGCCAGCAGCTTAAGTTTCGGGGGAAATGAAAAACTGTTTTTT | TRBV5-1 | - | - | TRBJ1-4
CASNRQGAVQPQHF | TGTGCCAGTAACCGACAGGGGGCCGTTCAGCCCCAGCATTTT | TRBV19 | TRBD1 | few | TRBJ1-5
CASSPWASLYGYTF | TGTGCCAGCAGCCCTTGGGCCAGCCTATATGGCTACACCTTC | TRBV14 | - | - | TRBJ1-2
CASSQDWDPTDGYTF | TGTGCCAGCAGCCAAGACTGGGATCCTACGGATGGCTACACCTTC | TRBV3-1 | - | - | TRBJ1-2
CASSPSQRGQETQYF | TGCGCCAGCAGCCCCTCACAGCGGGGGCAAGAGACCCAGTACTTC | TRBV4-1 | TRBD2 | - | TRBJ2-5
CSASVGRGHTEAFF | TGCAGTGCTAGTGTAGGCCGGGGCCACACTGAAGCTTTCTTT | TRBV20-1 | - | - | TRBJ1-1
CASSVTGGTGQPQHF | TGTGCCAGCAGTGTTACAGGGGGTACGGGTCAGCCCCAGCATTTT | TRBV6-1 | TRBD1 | - | TRBJ1-5
CASGLVGGNSEAFF | TGTGCTAGTGGTTTGGTAGGCGGTAACTCTGAAGCTTTCTTT | TRBV12-5 | - | few | TRBJ1-1
CASRSRQGVRGNTIYF | TGTGCCAGCAGATCGCGACAGGGCGTTCGGGGAAACACCATATATTTT | TRBV28 | TRBD1 | few | TRBJ1-3
CASSSGFLLAPQHF | TGTGCCAGCAGTTCGGGGTTTCTCTTGGCGCCCCAGCATTTT | TRBV6-5 | - | few | TRBJ1-5
CASSVGSSGTDNEQFF | TGTGCCAGCAGCGTAGGATCTAGCGGGACCGACAATGAGCAGTTCTTC | TRBV9 | TRBD2 | - | TRBJ2-1
CASSLAVGEFYNEQFF | TGCGCCAGCAGCTTGGCCGTAGGGGAATTCTACAATGAGCAGTTCTTC | TRBV5-1 | - | many | TRBJ2-1
CASSDDSKETQYF | TGTGCCAGCAGTGACGACAGTAAAGAGACCCAGTACTTC | TRBV12-3/TRBV12-4 | - | many | TRBJ2-5
CATSRDRADSSEQFF | TGTGCCACCAGCAGAGATAGAGCGGACTCATCTGAGCAGTTCTTC | TRBV15 | - | few | TRBJ2-1
CASSVEDSYEQYF | TGTGCCAGCAGCGTAGAGGACTCCTACGAGCAGTACTTC | TRBV9 | - | many | TRBJ2-7
CASSVEVAGGLAEQFF | TGTGCCAGCAGCGTAGAAGTAGCGGGGGGGCTGGCTGAGCAGTTCTTC | TRBV9 | TRBD2 | few | TRBJ2-1
CASSYSWIDTQYF | TGTGCCAGCAGTTACTCTTGGATAGATACGCAGTATTTT | TRBV6-2/TRBV6-3 | - | few | TRBJ2-3
CAISESQTGPYEQYF | TGTGCCATCAGTGAGTCGCAGACAGGGCCCTACGAGCAGTACTTC | TRBV10-3 | TRBD1 | many | TRBJ2-7
CASSLEVEWNEQFF | TGCGCCAGCAGCTTGGAGGTCGAATGGAATGAGCAGTTCTTC | TRBV5-1 | - | many | TRBJ2-1
CASSLLSAGENSPPHF | TGTGCCAGCAGCCTCCTCTCAGCAGGGGAAAATTCACCCCCCCACTTT | TRBV7-9 | - | - | TRBJ1-6
CASSYWFPSGGAYNEQFF | TGTGCCAGCAGCTACTGGTTCCCTAGCGGGGGGGCATACAATGAGCAGTTCTTC | TRBV3-1 | TRBD2 | - | TRBJ2-1
CASSDPSGAYNEQFF | TGTGCCAGCAGCGACCCTAGCGGGGCATACAATGAGCAGTTCTTC | TRBV9 | TRBD2 | few | TRBJ2-1
CASSLGTGVKNEQFF | TGTGCCAGCAGTTTGGGGACAGGGGTAAAGAATGAGCAGTTCTTC | TRBV12-3/TRBV12-4 | TRBD1 | many | TRBJ2-1
CASSWSRLAGAQNEQFF | TGTGCCAGCAGCTGGTCTCGGTTAGCGGGGGCCCAAAATGAGCAGTTCTTC | TRBV7-8 | TRBD2 | - | TRBJ2-1
CASSQDRGGGSYGYTF | TGTGCCAGCAGCCAAGATCGGGGGGGAGGAAGCTATGGCTACACCTTC | TRBV3-1 | - | few | TRBJ1-2
CSVEARTGESSGANVLTF | TGCAGCGTTGAAGCTCGGACAGGGGAAAGCTCTGGGGCCAACGTCCTGACTTTC | TRBV29-1 | TRBD1 | few | TRBJ2-6
CASSHLGGDQPQHF | TGTGCCAGCAGCCATCTTGGGGGGGATCAGCCCCAGCATTTT | TRBV7-6 | - | few | TRBJ1-5
CASSVSGRAIEQYF | TGTGCCAGCAGCGTTAGCGGGAGGGCCATCGAGCAGTACTTC | TRBV13 | TRBD2 | few | TRBJ2-7
CASSHTLGALWQETQYF | TGTGCCAGCAGCCATACGCTAGGGGCCCTTTGGCAAGAGACCCAGTACTTC | TRBV13 | - | few | TRBJ2-5
CSATDVEGALPTDTQYF | TGCAGTGCTACCGACGTCGAGGGGGCCCTACCCACAGATACGCAGTATTTT | TRBV20-1 | TRBD1 | - | TRBJ2-3
CASSFPSRGEQFF | TGTGCCAGCAGTTTCCCTAGCAGAGGAGAGCAGTTCTTC | TRBV27 | - | - | TRBJ2-1
CASGSETGELFF | TGTGCCAGCGGGAGTGAAACCGGGGAGCTGTTTTTT | TRBV9 | - | few | TRBJ2-2
CASIRNRGGTEAFF | TGCGCCAGCATACGGAACAGGGGTGGGACTGAAGCTTTCTTT | TRBV10-2 | TRBD1 | many | TRBJ1-1
CASRGDSNEKLFF | TGTGCCAGCAGAGGGGACTCTAATGAAAAACTGTTTTTT | TRBV5-4 | - | once | TRBJ1-4
CASSQDPTGKDGETQYF | TGCGCCAGCAGCCAAGATCCTACGGGCAAAGACGGGGAGACCCAGTACTTC | TRBV4-1 | - | many | TRBJ2-5